The next 16 T cell receptor beta chains were all read from a single sample in a study of T cell repertoires in cytomegalovirus infection. These receptors are not linked to any known antigen. One entry per CDR3 protein, called by TCRdb with MiXCR from the reads. Of around 770,000 distinct CDR3 sequences in the sample, 29% are singletons; the top ten hold 13%. Sequences were derived from cultured CD8+ T cells from PBMCs, sampled from culture after CMV antigen stimulation. These receptors were collected from a human donor in good health (CMV status not recorded). Some clones in this sample may be carry-over from other donors' samples.

The V call is TRBV12-5, the J call TRBJ1-2, with a possible D match to TRBD1 (5 bases). V was clipped by 3 bases and J by 3 bases, with 26 bases between them. The CDR3 loop spans 19 amino acids. Per the germline V gene, CDR1 is LGHNT and CDR2 is FRNRAP. The DNA of the CDR3 is TGTGCTAGTGGTTTTTTTGGTAGAGCGGGGGGTAGAGGGGACTATGGCTACACCTTC. Translation: CASGFFGRAGGRGDYGYTF.

This clonotype has a handful of counts. This chain links TRBV12-3 or TRBV12-4 with TRBJ2-5, with TRBD1 matching over 8 bases. This CDR3 contains 14 residues. J lost 5 bases, V lost 3 bases, and 5 bases had no gene match. In DNA form, the CDR3 reads TGTGCCAGCAGTTTCCAGGGGGCGCATGAGACCCAGTACTTC. It yields the protein CASSFQGAHETQYF.

This clonotype was counted ten times or more. The chain is built from TRBV3-1 and TRBJ2-3; perhaps TRBD2 as D (6 bases). Per the germline V gene, CDR1 is LGHDT and CDR2 is YNNKEL (reference sequence). Trimming left V 1 base short and J 6 bases short, with 11 bases between. This CDR3 is 14 amino acids long. CDR3 loop: CASSQGGVFDTQYF. The CDR3 nucleotides are TGTGCCAGCAGCCAAGGCGGGGTATTTGATACGCAGTATTTT.

V is TRBV12-3 or TRBV12-4 and J is TRBJ1-2, with D possibly matching TRBD1 (6 bases). The CDR3 extends over 13 amino acids. V lost 8 bases and J lost 2, with 12 bases in between. The CDR3 sequence is CASFRGWNYGYTF. In DNA, the CDR3 is TGTGCCAGCTTTAGGGGGTGGAACTATGGCTACACCTTC.

This clonotype was counted a few times. The chain carries TRBV5-1 and TRBJ1-1; possibly TRBD1 for D (5 bases). CDR3 length: 14 residues. Germline loops: CDR1 SGHRS, CDR2 YFSETQ. Trimming shortened V by 3 bases and J by 1 base, and 10 bases separated the two germline ends. The CDR3: CASSYGGKNTEAFF. In nucleotides, the CDR3 is TGCGCCAGCAGCTATGGGGGGAAGAACACTGAAGCTTTCTTT.

The V call is TRBV7-2, the J call TRBJ1-1; a possible D gene is TRBD1 (5 bases). Trimming cost V 7 bases and J 5 bases, with 14 bases left between them. CDR1 and CDR2 from the germline V gene are SGHTA and FQGNSA. The CDR3 is made up of 13 amino acids. The CDR3 nucleotides read TGTGCCAGCACCACAAGGGGACGGACTGAAGCTTTCTTT. It codes for CASTTRGRTEAFF.

The chain is built from TRBV24-1 and TRBJ2-3; 7 nucleotides agree with TRBD1. Germline trimming cut 9 bases from V and 6 bases from J; bases unmatched to any gene: 20. Germline loops: CDR1 KGHDR, CDR2 SFDVKD. This CDR3 is built from 17 residues. This CDR3 is CATPPQDRAHEGDTQYF. The DNA of the CDR3 is TGTGCCACCCCACCCCAAGACAGGGCCCACGAAGGGGATACGCAGTATTTT.

In regard to this clonotype: A much larger clone sits a single nucleotide away, making a read error possible. This chain joins TRBV28 and TRBJ2-7, with TRBD1 identical over 8 bases. The trim removed 6 bases at V and 4 bases at J, leaving 14 bases unmatched. The CDR3 has 16 amino acids. Looked up from germline, CDR1 is MDHEN and CDR2 is SYDVKM. The CDR3 reads CASSTLPGQDKYEQYV. The CDR3 DNA sequence: TGTGCCAGCAGCACTCTTCCGGGACAGGACAAATACGAGCAGTACGTC.

This clonotype was seen a few times. The chain couples TRBV20-1 to TRBJ1-3; no reliable D call. Germline V gene sequence: CDR1 DFQATT, CDR2 SNEGSKA (reference sequence). The CDR3 has 14 amino acids. Trimming cost V 4 bases and J 0 bases, with 10 bases left between them. CDR3: CSAIIAVSGNTIYF. The CDR3 DNA reads as TGCAGTGCTATAATCGCGGTCTCTGGAAACACCATATATTTT.

This clonotype was counted between two and nine times. This chain connects TRBV12-3 or TRBV12-4 to TRBJ1-5, with D possibly matching TRBD1 (5 bases). Trimming took 4 bases from V and 0 from J, leaving 7 bases between them. This CDR3 has 14 amino acids. Here the CDR3 DNA reads TGTGCCAGCAGTTACAGGAATAGCAATCAGCCCCAGCATTTT. Its protein product is CASSYRNSNQPQHF.

This clonotype was counted only a few times. The chain joins TRBV27 to TRBJ2-5, with D perhaps TRBD2 (5 bases). Per germline, CDR1 MNHEY and CDR2 SMNVEV (reference sequence). Trimming removed 8 bases at V and 5 bases at J, with 18 bases between. This CDR3 is 14 amino acids long. The CDR3 protein is CASVGSGEWETQYF. The DNA of the CDR3 is TGTGCCAGCGTAGGGTCCGGGGAGTGGGAGACCCAGTACTTC.

This clonotype was seen repeatedly, ten times or more. The rearrangement uses TRBV7-9 and TRBJ1-5; D is unclear. V was clipped by 5 bases and J by 0 bases, with 5 bases between them. Germline CDR1 is SEHNR and CDR2 is FQNEAQ (reference sequence). The CDR3 totals 13 residues. The CDR3 protein is CASSPNSNQPQHF. Here the CDR3 DNA reads TGTGCCAGCAGCCCGAATAGCAATCAGCCCCAGCATTTT.

The rearrangement links TRBV11-2 to TRBJ1-3; tentatively, D is TRBD1 (5 bases). Germline V gives CDR1 SGHAT, CDR2 FQNNGV. The CDR3 is 18 amino acids. Trimming cost V 0 bases and J 0 bases, with 15 bases left between them. The DNA of the CDR3 is TGTGCCAGCAGCTTAGACCTATGGGGCAGTCTCTCTGGAAACACCATATATTTT. This sequence encodes CASSLDLWGSLSGNTIYF.

This clonotype was found a few times. In DNA, the CDR3 is TGCGCCAGCAGCCACCCGTACTCTGGAAACACCATATATTTT. The encoded protein is CASSHPYSGNTIYF. The V and J genes are TRBV4-1 and TRBJ1-3; D not resolved. Trimming removed 3 bases at V and 0 bases at J, with 6 bases between. Germline-derived CDR1 and CDR2 are MGHRA and YSYEKL. CDR3 size: 14 residues.

This clonotype occurred many times. The CDR3 spells CASSQAASGYETYEQYV. The CDR3 bases are TGTGCCAGCAGCCAAGCGGCTAGCGGATATGAAACTTACGAGCAGTACGTC. The chain employs TRBV7-2 and TRBJ2-7, with TRBD2 identical over 7 bases. J was trimmed by 4 bases and V by 5 bases; bases with no gene match: 17. The CDR3 is made up of 17 amino acids. Germline V lookup: CDR1 SGHTA, CDR2 FQGNSA.

As for this clonotype: This may arise from a read error, as a much more abundant clone is one base away. The genes are TRBV6-1 and TRBJ1-5, with a weak D call TRBD1 (5 bases). Germline V gene lookup returns CDR1 MNHNS and CDR2 SASEGT. The CDR3 covers 12 residues. This CDR3 reads CPSSRWGEPQHF. The CDR3 nucleotides are TGTCCCAGCAGTCGATGGGGGGAGCCCCAGCATTTT.